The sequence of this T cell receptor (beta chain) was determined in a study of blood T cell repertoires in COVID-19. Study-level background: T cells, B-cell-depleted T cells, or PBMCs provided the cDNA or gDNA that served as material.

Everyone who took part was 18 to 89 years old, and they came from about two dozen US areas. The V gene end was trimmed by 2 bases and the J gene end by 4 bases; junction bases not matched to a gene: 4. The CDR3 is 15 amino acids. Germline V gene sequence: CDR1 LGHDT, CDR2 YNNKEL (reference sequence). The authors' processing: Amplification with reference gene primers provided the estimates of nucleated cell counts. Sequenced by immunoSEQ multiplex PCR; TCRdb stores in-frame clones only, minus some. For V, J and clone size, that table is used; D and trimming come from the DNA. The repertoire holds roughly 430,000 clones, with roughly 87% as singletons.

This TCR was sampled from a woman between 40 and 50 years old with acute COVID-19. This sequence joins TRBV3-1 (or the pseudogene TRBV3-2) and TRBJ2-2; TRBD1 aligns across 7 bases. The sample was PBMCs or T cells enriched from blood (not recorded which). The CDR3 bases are TGTGCCAGCAGCCAATATAACAGGGGCACCGGGGAGCTGTTTTTT. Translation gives CASSQYNRGTGELFF.